Below are 5 T cell receptor beta chains sequenced from a single sample in a study of blood T cell repertoires in COVID-19. The repertoire was sequenced with immunoSEQ multiplex PCR; TCRdb's copy has only in-frame clones and lacks some. The table has 110,000 to 150,000 clones, approximately 86% seen once. Sequenced sample: PBMCs or T cells enriched from blood (not recorded which). The receptors derive from a woman aged 40 to 50 who had recovered from COVID-19.

This chain uses TRBV6-5 with TRBJ1-1; D is unresolved. The CDR3 runs 13 residues. CDR1 is MNHEY, CDR2 SVGAGI, per germline. Trimming stripped 6 bases from V and 5 bases from J, with 13 bases between. CDR3 in amino acids: CASRWQTGTEAFF. In DNA, the CDR3 is TGTGCCAGCAGGTGGCAGACTGGGACTGAAGCTTTCTTT.

DNA for the CDR3: TGTGCCAGCAACCTGGGACAGGGGCAAAATGAAGCTTTCTTT. Translated: CASNLGQGQNEAFF. The chain is built from TRBV2 and TRBJ1-1, with TRBD1 identical over 10 bases. V shed 7 bases and J 7 bases; nucleotides not matched to a gene: 9. Germline values: CDR1 SNHLY, CDR2 FYNNEI. The CDR3 is made up of 14 amino acids. Full variable domain (remainder filled in from reference TRBV2 and TRBJ1-1): EPEVTQTPSHQVTQMGQEVILRCVPISNHLYFYWYRQILGQKVEFLVSFYNNEISEKSEIFDDQFSVERPDGSNFTLKIRSTKLEDSAMYFCASNLGQGQNEAFFGQGTRLTVV.

The chain carries TRBV4-1 and TRBJ1-1; the match to TRBD1 covers 8 bases. Germline-derived CDR1 and CDR2 are MGHRA and YSYEKL. V was clipped by 4 bases and J by 3 bases; unmatched bases: 7. The CDR3 is made up of 15 amino acids. CDR3 DNA: TGCGCCAGCAGCCCACGGACAGGGAGGGACACTGAAGCTTTCTTT. The encoded protein is CASSPRTGRDTEAFF.

The chain carries TRBV3-1 (or the pseudogene TRBV3-2) and TRBJ1-6; D possibly corresponds to TRBD1 (6 bases). The germline V and J ends were trimmed by 0 bases and 9 bases, with 12 bases remaining between them. The CDR3 extends over 15 amino acids. Per germline, CDR1 LGHDT and CDR2 YNNKEL (reference sequence). Here the CDR3 reads CASSQDPGGSSPLHF. CDR3 sequence (DNA): TGTGCCAGCAGCCAAGATCCGGGGGGCTCTTCACCCCTCCACTTT.

This clone was picked up one time. This chain links TRBV11-2 with TRBJ2-5, with 7 bases matching TRBD1. Germline V gene data show CDR1 as SGHAT and CDR2 as FQNNGV. V shed 5 bases, J shed 6 bases, and the junction held 15 bases outside the gene matches. CDR3 length: 16 residues. The CDR3 region has the DNA TGTGCCAGCAGCCCCACCACACGGACAGGTCTGAAGACCCAGTACTTC. Translating it yields CASSPTTRTGLKTQYF.